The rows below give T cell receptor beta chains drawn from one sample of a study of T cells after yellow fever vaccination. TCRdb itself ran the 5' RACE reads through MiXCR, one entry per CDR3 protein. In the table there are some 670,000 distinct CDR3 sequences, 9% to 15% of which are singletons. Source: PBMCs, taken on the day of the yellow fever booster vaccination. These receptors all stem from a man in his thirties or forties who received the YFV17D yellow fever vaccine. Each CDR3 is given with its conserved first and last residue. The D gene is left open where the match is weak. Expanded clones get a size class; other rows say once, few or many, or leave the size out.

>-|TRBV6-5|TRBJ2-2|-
TGTGCCAGCAGTTACTCGGCGGGATCGAACACCGGGGAGCTGTTTTTT
CASSYSAGSNTGELFF
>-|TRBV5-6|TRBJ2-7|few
TGTGCCAGCAGCTTGAGGTACAGCTCCTACGAGCAGTACTTC
CASSLRYSSYEQYF
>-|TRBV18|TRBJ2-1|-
TGTGCCAGCTCGTCATCCGGGGCTCCGAGCTCCTACAATGAGCAGTTCTTC
CASSSSGAPSSYNEQFF
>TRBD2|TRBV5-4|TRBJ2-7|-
TGTGCCAGCAGCTGGGGTCCAGCGGGAAACTACGAGCAGTACTTC
CASSWGPAGNYEQYF
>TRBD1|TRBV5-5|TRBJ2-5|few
TGTGCCAGCAGCTTGCAGGCGGTGACAGGGTGGGAGACCCAGTACTTC
CASSLQAVTGWETQYF
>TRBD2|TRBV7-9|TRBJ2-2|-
TGTGCCAGCACCGGACTAGCGGGTACCGGGGAGCTGTTTTTT
CASTGLAGTGELFF
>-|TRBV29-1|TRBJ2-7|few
TGCAGCGTGGACATCTCCTACGAGCAGTACTTC
CSVDISYEQYF
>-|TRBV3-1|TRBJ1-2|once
TGTGCCACCTCCCAAGGTCTAACCGTCATTAACCCCTATGGCTACACCTTC
CATSQGLTVINPYGYTF
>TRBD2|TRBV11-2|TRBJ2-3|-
TGTGCCAGCAGCTTAGGTGTCGGACTAGCGGACCTCGGCGTCTCAGATACGCAGTATTTT
CASSLGVGLADLGVSDTQYF
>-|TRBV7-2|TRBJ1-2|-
TGTGCCAGCAGCTTAGGCAGGGGTAGACGTGGCTACACCTTC
CASSLGRGRRGYTF
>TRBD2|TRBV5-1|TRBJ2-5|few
TGCGCCAGCAGCGACTCGGGACTAGCGGGAGCGCGGGAGACCCAGTACTTC
CASSDSGLAGARETQYF
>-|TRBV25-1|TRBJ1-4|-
TGTGCCAGCAGTAGTCGGTATAATGAAAAACTGTTTTTT
CASSSRYNEKLFF
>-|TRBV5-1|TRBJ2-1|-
TGCGCCAGCAGCCCGGGGCGGCGTTCCGGTGAGCAGTTCTTC
CASSPGRRSGEQFF
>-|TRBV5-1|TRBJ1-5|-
TGCGCCAGCAGCCTATCCCCCGATCAGCCCCAGCATTTT
CASSLSPDQPQHF
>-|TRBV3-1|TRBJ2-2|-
TGTGCCCGCTACAGTTTAGACACCGGGGAGCTGTTTTTT
CARYSLDTGELFF
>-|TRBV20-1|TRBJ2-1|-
TGCAGTGCTAGTGAGAGACTTTACAATGAGCAGTTCTTC
CSASERLYNEQFF
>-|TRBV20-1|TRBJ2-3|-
TGCAGTGCTAGTGGCGCTCCCACAGATACGCAGTATTTT
CSASGAPTDTQYF
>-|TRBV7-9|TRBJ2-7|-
TGTGCCAGCAGCTTAGAGATCTACGAGCAGTACTTC
CASSLEIYEQYF